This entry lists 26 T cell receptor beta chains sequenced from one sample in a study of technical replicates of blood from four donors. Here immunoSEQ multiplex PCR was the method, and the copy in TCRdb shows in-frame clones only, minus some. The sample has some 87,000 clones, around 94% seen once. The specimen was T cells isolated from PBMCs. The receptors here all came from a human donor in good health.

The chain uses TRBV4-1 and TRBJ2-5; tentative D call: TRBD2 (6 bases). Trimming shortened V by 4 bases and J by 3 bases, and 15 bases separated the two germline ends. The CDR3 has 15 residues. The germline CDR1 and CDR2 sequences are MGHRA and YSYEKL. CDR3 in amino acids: CASSPLLEGEETQYF. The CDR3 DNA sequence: TGCGCCAGCAGCCCCCTATTGGAGGGTGAAGAGACCCAGTACTTC.

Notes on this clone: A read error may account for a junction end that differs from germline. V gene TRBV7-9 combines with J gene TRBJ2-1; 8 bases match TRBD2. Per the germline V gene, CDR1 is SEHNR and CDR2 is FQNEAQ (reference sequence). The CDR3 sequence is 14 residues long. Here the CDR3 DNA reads TGTGCCAGTAGCTTAAGCGGGAGCCACAATGAGCAGTTCTTC. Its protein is CASSLSGSHNEQFF.

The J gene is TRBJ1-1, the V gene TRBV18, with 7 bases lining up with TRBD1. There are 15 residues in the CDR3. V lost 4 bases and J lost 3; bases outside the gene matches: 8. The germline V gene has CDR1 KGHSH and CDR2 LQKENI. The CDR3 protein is CASSRIRGSDTEAFF. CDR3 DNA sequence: TGTGCCAGCTCACGTATCAGGGGGTCGGACACTGAAGCTTTCTTT.

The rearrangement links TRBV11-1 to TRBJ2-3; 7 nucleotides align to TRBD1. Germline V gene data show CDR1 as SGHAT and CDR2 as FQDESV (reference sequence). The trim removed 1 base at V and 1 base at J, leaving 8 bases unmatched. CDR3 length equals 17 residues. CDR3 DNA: TGTGCCAGCAGCTTAGGGGGACAGTCCCTGGGCACAGATACGCAGTATTTT. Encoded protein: CASSLGGQSLGTDTQYF.

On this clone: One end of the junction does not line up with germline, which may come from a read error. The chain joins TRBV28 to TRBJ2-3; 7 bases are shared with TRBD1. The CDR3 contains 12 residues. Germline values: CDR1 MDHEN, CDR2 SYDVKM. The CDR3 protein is CASLTGTVNMDF. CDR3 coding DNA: TGTGCCAGCCTAACCGGGACAGTCAATATGGATTTT. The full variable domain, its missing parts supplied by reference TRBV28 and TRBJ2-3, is DVKVTQSSRYLVKRTGEKVFLECVQDMDHENMFWYRQDPGLGLRLIYFSYDVKMKEKGDIPEGYSVSREKKERFSLILESASTNQTSMYLCASLTGTVNMDFGPGTRLTVL.

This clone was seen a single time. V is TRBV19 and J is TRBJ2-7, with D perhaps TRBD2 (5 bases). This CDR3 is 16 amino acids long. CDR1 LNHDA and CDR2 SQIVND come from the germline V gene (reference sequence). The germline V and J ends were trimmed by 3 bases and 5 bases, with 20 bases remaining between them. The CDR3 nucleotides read TGTGCCAGTAGTATGGGAAGCCCGGGAATGATCAACGAGCAGTACTTC. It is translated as CASSMGSPGMINEQYF.

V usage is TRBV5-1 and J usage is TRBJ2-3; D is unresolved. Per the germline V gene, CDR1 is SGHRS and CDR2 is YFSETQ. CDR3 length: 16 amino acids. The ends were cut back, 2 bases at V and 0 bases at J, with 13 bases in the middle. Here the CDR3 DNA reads TGCGCCAGCAGCTTTACAGCCTCCACTAGCACAGATACGCAGTATTTT. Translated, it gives CASSFTASTSTDTQYF.

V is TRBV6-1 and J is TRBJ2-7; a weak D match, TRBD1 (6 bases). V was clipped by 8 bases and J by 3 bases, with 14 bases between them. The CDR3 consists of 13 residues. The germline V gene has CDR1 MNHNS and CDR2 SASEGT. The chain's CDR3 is CASPGQKDYEQYF. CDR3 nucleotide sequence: TGTGCCAGCCCCGGACAGAAGGACTACGAGCAGTACTTC.

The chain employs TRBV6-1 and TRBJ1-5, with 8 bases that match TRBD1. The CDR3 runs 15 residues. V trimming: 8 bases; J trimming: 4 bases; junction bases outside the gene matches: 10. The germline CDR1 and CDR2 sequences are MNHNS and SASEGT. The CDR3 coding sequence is TGTGCCAGCGGGGAGATTGACAGGGGAAATCAGCCCCAGCATTTT. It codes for CASGEIDRGNQPQHF.

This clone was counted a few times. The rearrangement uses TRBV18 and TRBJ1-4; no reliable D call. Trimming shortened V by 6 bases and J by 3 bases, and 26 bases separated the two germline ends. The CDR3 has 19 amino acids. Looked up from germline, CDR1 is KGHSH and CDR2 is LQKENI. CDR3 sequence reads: CASSPPLEDPGWANEKLFF. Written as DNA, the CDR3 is TGTGCCAGCTCCCCCCCTCTTGAGGATCCGGGGTGGGCTAATGAAAAACTGTTTTTT.

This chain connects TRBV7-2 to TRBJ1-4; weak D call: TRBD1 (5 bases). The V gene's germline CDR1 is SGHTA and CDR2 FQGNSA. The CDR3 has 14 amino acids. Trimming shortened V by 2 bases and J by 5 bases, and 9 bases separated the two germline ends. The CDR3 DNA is TGTGCCAGCAGCTTACAGGGATTGAATGAAAAACTGTTTTTT. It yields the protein CASSLQGLNEKLFF.

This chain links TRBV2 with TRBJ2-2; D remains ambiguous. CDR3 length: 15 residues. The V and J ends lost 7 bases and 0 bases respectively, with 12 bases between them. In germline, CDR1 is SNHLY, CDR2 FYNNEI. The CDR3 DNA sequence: TGTGCCAGCAACGTTATAGAGCCGAACACCGGGGAGCTGTTTTTT. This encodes CASNVIEPNTGELFF.

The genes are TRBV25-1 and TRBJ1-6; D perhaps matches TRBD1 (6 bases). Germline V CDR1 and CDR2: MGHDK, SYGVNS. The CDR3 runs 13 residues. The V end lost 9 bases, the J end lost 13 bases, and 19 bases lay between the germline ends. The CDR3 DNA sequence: TGTGCCAGTAACGACCGGGCTCAGGGGCCCCTCCACTTT. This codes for CASNDRAQGPLHF.

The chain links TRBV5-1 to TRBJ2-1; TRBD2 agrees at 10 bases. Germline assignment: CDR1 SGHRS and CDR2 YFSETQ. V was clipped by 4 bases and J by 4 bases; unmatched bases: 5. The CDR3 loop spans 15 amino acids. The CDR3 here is CASSTGLATYNEQFF. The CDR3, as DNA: TGCGCCAGCAGCACGGGACTAGCGACGTACAATGAGCAGTTCTTC.

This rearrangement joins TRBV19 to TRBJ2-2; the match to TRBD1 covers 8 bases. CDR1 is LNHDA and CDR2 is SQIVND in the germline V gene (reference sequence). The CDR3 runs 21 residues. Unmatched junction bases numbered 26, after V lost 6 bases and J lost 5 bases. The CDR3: CASRVLSISTPRTGWTGELFF. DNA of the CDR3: TGTGCCAGTAGAGTATTGAGTATTTCCACCCCCCGGACAGGGTGGACCGGGGAGCTGTTTTTT.

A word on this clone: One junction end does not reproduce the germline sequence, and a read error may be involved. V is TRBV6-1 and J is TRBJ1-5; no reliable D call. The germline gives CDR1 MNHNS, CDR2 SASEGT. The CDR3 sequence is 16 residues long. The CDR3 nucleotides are TGTGCCAGCACTGAAAGGTGGCAGGCCATAAATCAGCCCCAGCATTTT. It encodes CASTERWQAINQPQHF.

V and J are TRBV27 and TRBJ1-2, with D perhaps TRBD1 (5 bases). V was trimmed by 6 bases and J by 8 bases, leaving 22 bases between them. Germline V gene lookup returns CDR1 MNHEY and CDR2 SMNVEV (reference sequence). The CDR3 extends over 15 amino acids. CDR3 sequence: CASSLRRVVGLGYTF. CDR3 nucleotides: TGTGCCAGCAGCCTCCGCAGGGTAGTAGGGCTCGGCTACACCTTC.

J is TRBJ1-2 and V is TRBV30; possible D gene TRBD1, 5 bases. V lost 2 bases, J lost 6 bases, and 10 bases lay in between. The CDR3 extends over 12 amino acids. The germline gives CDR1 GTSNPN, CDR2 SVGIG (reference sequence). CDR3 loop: CAWSTGDHGYTF. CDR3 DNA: TGTGCCTGGAGTACAGGAGATCATGGCTACACCTTC. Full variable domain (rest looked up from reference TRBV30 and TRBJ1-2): SQTIHQWPATLVQPVGSPLSLECTVEGTSNPNLYWYRQAAGRGLQLLFYSVGIGQISSEVPQNLSASRPQDRQFILSSKKLLLSDSGFYLCAWSTGDHGYTFGSGTRLTVV.

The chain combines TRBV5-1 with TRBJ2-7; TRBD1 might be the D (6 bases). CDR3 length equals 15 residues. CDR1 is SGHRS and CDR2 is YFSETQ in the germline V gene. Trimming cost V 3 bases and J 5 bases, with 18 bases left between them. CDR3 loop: CASSSAEGRGHEQYF. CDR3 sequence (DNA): TGCGCCAGCAGCTCCGCGGAAGGCAGGGGCCACGAGCAGTACTTC. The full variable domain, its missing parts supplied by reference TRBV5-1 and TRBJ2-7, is KAGVTQTPRYLIKTRGQQVTLSCSPISGHRSVSWYQQTPGQGLQFLFEYFSETQRNKGNFPGRFSGRQFSNSRSEMNVSTLELGDSALYLCASSSAEGRGHEQYFGPGTRLTVT.

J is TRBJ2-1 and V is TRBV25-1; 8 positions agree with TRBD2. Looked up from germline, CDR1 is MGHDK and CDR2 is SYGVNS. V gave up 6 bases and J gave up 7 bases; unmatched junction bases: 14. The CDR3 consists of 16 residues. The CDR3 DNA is TGTGCCAGCAGCAAAGAATCGGGACTAGGTCGGAATGAGCAGTTCTTC. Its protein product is CASSKESGLGRNEQFF. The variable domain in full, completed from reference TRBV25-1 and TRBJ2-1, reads EADIYQTPRYLVIGTGKKITLECSQTMGHDKMYWYQQDPGMELHLIHYSYGVNSTEKGDLSSESTVSRIRTEHFPLTLESARPSHTSQYLCASSKESGLGRNEQFFGPGTRLTVL.

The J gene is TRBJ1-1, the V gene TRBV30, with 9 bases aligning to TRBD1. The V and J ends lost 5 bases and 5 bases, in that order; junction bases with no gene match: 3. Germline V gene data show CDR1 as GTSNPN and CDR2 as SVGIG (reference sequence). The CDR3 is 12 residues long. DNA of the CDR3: TGTGCCTGGGACAGGGGGAGGACTGAAGCTTTCTTT. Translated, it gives CAWDRGRTEAFF.

Here the CDR3 DNA reads TGTGCCAGCAGCTTGGCCCCGTACAGGGATGACACTGAAGCTTTCTTT. Its protein product is CASSLAPYRDDTEAFF. This chain joins TRBV5-4 and TRBJ1-1; TRBD1 might be the D (6 bases). CDR3 size: 16 residues. Per germline, CDR1 SGHNT and CDR2 YYREEE (reference sequence). V lost 0 bases and J 3 bases, leaving 15 bases between the germline ends. Full variable domain (outside the CDR3, taken from reference TRBV5-4 and TRBJ1-1): ETGVTQSPTHLIKTRGQQVTLRCSSQSGHNTVSWYQQALGQGPQFIFQYYREEENGRGNFPPRFSGLQFPNYSSELNVNALELDDSALYLCASSLAPYRDDTEAFFGQGTRLTVV.

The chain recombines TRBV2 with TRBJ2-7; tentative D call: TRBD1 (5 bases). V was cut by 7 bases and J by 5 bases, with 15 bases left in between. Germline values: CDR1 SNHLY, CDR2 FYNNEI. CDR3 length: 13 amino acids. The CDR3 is CASIRAGSNEQYF. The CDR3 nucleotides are TGTGCCAGCATCCGTGCAGGGTCCAACGAGCAGTACTTC.

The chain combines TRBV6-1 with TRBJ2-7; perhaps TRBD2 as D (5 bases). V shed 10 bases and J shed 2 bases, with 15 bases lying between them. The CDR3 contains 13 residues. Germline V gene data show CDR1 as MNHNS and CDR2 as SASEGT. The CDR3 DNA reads TGTGCCACTTTTACGGGGAGAGCCTACGAGCAGTACTTC. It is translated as CATFTGRAYEQYF.

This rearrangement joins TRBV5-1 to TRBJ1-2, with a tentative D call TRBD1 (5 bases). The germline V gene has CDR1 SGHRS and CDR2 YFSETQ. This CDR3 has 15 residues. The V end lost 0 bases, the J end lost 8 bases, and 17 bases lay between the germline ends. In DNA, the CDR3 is TGCGCCAGCAGCTTGGACAGGAGAGTAGGAGAAGGCTACACCTTC. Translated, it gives CASSLDRRVGEGYTF.

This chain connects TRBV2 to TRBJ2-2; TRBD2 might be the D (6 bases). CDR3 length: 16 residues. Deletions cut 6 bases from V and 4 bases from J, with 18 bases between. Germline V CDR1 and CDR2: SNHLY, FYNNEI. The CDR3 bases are TGTGCCAGCAGGGCGACTCGACTGGGGGGCACCGGGGAGCTGTTTTTT. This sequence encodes CASRATRLGGTGELFF.